The entry below describes one T cell receptor (beta chain). Its antigen is not known. The entry originates in a study of identical twins. Unique molecular identifiers were present on the cDNA, and a universal primer site came from template switching. One entry per CDR3 protein, called by TCRdb with MiXCR from the 5' RACE reads. The sample consists of around 1.7 million distinct CDR3 sequences, around 33% of them appearing once. The CDR3 extends over 13 amino acids. Trimming left V 2 bases short and J 5 bases short, with 8 bases between. CDR1 and CDR2 (germline): MNHNY, SVGAGI (reference sequence). All donors comprised healthy Caucasians. Study results and caveats: Possibly, invariant MAIT and iNKT cells partly confounded zero-insertion analyses. Abundant beta clonotypes from cord blood bore fewer insertions; memory repertoires lacked this pattern.

This receptor was identified in a newborn girl in good health. The chain has TRBV6-6 and TRBJ2-3; D uncertain. The material sequenced was cord blood. The CDR3 DNA sequence: TGTGCCAGCAGTTACCGCCACATAGATACGCAGTATTTT. Residues: CASSYRHIDTQYF.